This T cell receptor beta chain originates from a study of blood T cell repertoires in COVID-19. This clone was found once. Trimming took 6 bases from V and 3 from J; bases not matched to a gene: 9. This CDR3 contains 16 residues. Germline loops: CDR1 MDHEN, CDR2 SYDVKM. Sequencing used immunoSEQ multiplex PCR; TCRdb keeps in-frame clones, though not all of them. The sample yields about 97,000 clones, approximately 80% seen once. The gene calls are TRBV28 and TRBJ2-2; 8 positions match TRBD2. The source is a man aged 55 to 70 with active or convalescent COVID-19. Sequenced material: peripheral blood. The CDR3 DNA follows: TGTGCCAGCAGGAGCGTACTAGCGGCCCACACCGGGGAGCTGTTTTTT. Its protein is CASRSVLAAHTGELFF.